Listed here are 24 T cell receptor beta chains from one sample, sequenced in a study of blood T cell repertoires in COVID-19. Assay: immunoSEQ multiplex PCR; the TCRdb copy retains only in-frame clones and omits some. The repertoire holds around 150,000 clones, with 88% as singletons. Sample: peripheral blood. The receptor set was obtained from a man aged 50 or older with active or convalescent COVID-19.

The genes are TRBV24-1 and TRBJ2-5; 10 bases are shared with TRBD1. CDR1 KGHDR and CDR2 SFDVKD come from the germline V gene. V lost 9 bases to trimming and J lost 5 bases; unmatched junction nucleotides: 14. The CDR3 sequence is 16 residues long. The CDR3 reads CATGGTGTGVEETQYF. The CDR3 DNA sequence: TGTGCCACCGGAGGAACCGGGACAGGGGTTGAGGAGACCCAGTACTTC.

The chain carries TRBV7-6 and TRBJ1-3, with D perhaps TRBD1 (5 bases). CDR3 length equals 16 residues. CDR1 is SGHVS, CDR2 FNYEAQ, per germline. V lost 5 bases and J lost 1, with 15 bases in between. The CDR3 bases are TGTGCCAGCAGCCCACAGGCAGGCTCATCTGGAAACACCATATATTTT. Protein sequence: CASSPQAGSSGNTIYF.

CDR3 loop: CASSEYLGGTGGETQYF. Written as DNA, the CDR3 is TGTGCCAGCAGTGAATACCTCGGGGGGACAGGGGGCGAGACCCAGTACTTC. The rearrangement joins TRBV25-1 to TRBJ2-5, with 12 positions matching TRBD1. V gave up 0 bases and J gave up 5 bases; unmatched junction bases: 7. Looked up from germline, CDR1 is MGHDK and CDR2 is SYGVNS. The CDR3 loop spans 17 amino acids.

This clone turned up a few times. The V call is TRBV18, the J call TRBJ1-1; a possible D gene is TRBD1 (5 bases). Between the trimmed V and J ends, which lost 3 bases and 1 base, there was a span of 6 bases. The CDR3 loop spans 13 amino acids. CDR1 and CDR2 from the germline V gene are KGHSH and LQKENI. CDR3: CASSPGANTEAFF. As DNA, the CDR3 is TGTGCCAGCTCACCTGGGGCGAACACTGAAGCTTTCTTT.

The chain recombines TRBV28 with TRBJ1-5; D is unclear. The V and J ends lost 5 bases and 1 base respectively, with 12 bases between them. Germline-derived CDR1 and CDR2 are MDHEN and SYDVKM. The CDR3 contains 15 residues. The CDR3 is CASSLWATSNQPQHF. The CDR3 DNA reads as TGTGCCAGCAGTCTTTGGGCGACAAGCAATCAGCCCCAGCATTTT.

The chain is built from TRBV9 and TRBJ1-6; TRBD1 is a possible D gene (5 bases). Per germline, CDR1 SGDLS and CDR2 YYNGEE. The germline V and J ends were trimmed by 4 bases and 8 bases, with 7 bases remaining between them. The CDR3 is 12 amino acids. CDR3 protein: CASSQGDSPLHF. The CDR3 DNA reads as TGTGCCAGCAGCCAAGGGGATTCACCCCTCCACTTT.

The rearrangement joins TRBV28 to TRBJ1-4; D not certain. This CDR3 region has 15 residues. Trimming took off 2 bases at V and 7 bases at J, with 14 bases between the two ends. Germline-derived CDR1 and CDR2 are MDHEN and SYDVKM. The CDR3 region has the DNA TGTGCCAGCAGTTTAATTTACGGAGGGAGTGAAAAACTGTTTTTT. Translated, it gives CASSLIYGGSEKLFF.

At least ten counts were recorded for this clone. The chain uses TRBV9 and TRBJ2-7; 10 bases are a match to TRBD1. Germline loops: CDR1 SGDLS, CDR2 YYNGEE. J gave up 3 bases and V 3 bases, and 6 bases lay outside the gene matches. There are 15 residues in the CDR3. CDR3 residues: CASSGGQGSFYEQYF. CDR3 DNA sequence: TGTGCCAGCAGCGGGGGACAGGGGAGTTTCTACGAGCAGTACTTC.

The rearrangement uses TRBV2 and TRBJ1-3; TRBD1 matches 7 bases. CDR3 length: 16 residues. V dropped 3 bases and J dropped 2; count of bases not matched to a gene: 7. Germline CDR1 is SNHLY and CDR2 is FYNNEI. CDR3 nucleotides: TGTGCCAGCAGTGAGAGGGGGCAGATAGCTGGAAACACCATATATTTT. Amino acids: CASSERGQIAGNTIYF.

The gene calls are TRBV28 and TRBJ2-7; possible D gene TRBD1, 6 bases. CDR3 length equals 15 residues. V lost 5 bases and J 4 bases, leaving 18 bases between the germline ends. Per the germline V gene, CDR1 is MDHEN and CDR2 is SYDVKM. The CDR3 nucleotides read TGTGCCAGCAGTGGGGACGGGACAAGGTTATACGAGCAGTACTTC. It yields the protein CASSGDGTRLYEQYF.

This clone was picked up one time. The rearrangement links TRBV6-2 or TRBV6-3 to TRBJ1-1; possible D gene TRBD1, 6 bases. V was clipped by 6 bases and J by 1 base, with 12 bases between them. CDR3 size: 14 residues. The germline V gene encodes CDR1 MNHEY and CDR2 SVGEGT. The chain's CDR3 is CASSWGQKNTEAFF. As DNA, the CDR3 is TGTGCCAGCAGCTGGGGACAAAAGAACACTGAAGCTTTCTTT.

CDR3 DNA: TGTGCCAGCAGTTACTCTCCCTTGGAGGGTATGTCCAAAAACATTCAGTACTTC. Protein sequence: CASSYSPLEGMSKNIQYF. The chain links TRBV6-2 or TRBV6-3 to TRBJ2-4; D is possibly TRBD2 (6 bases). Germline V CDR1 and CDR2: MNHEY, SVGEGT. V was clipped by 0 bases and J by 2 bases, with 17 bases between them. This CDR3 is 18 amino acids long.

This sequence joins TRBV19 and TRBJ2-7, with a possible D match to TRBD2 (5 bases). This CDR3 contains 13 residues. The V gene lost 1 base and the J gene lost 3 bases, with 7 bases spanning the gap. The V gene's germline CDR1 is LNHDA and CDR2 SQIVND (reference sequence). As DNA, the CDR3 is TGTGCCAGTAGTATAGGGAGCGGCTACGAGCAGTACTTC. It specifies CASSIGSGYEQYF. The full variable domain, its missing parts supplied by reference TRBV19 and TRBJ2-7, is DGGITQSPKYLFRKEGQNVTLSCEQNLNHDAMYWYRQDPGQGLRLIYYSQIVNDFQKGDIAEGYSVSREKKESFPLTVTSAQKNPTAFYLCASSIGSGYEQYFGPGTRLTVT.

This clone appeared once. J is TRBJ2-7 and V is TRBV30; a possible D gene is TRBD1 (6 bases). Germline CDR1 reads GTSNPN; CDR2 reads SVGIG (reference sequence). Trimming removed 5 bases at V and 7 bases at J, with 21 bases between. The CDR3 runs to 14 residues. CDR3 DNA: TGTGCCTGGGGACGACAGGCTGTTGCGAGGGAGCAGTACTTC. Translated: CAWGRQAVAREQYF.

This clone was found once. This rearrangement joins TRBV4-3 to TRBJ1-4; 7 bases agree with TRBD1. The length of the CDR3 is 16 residues. Trimming removed 1 base from V and 8 bases from J; junction bases left unmatched: 10. The germline V gene encodes CDR1 LGHNA and CDR2 YSLEER. In DNA, the CDR3 is TGCGCCAGCAGCCAAGGATCGGGGACAGTGAACGAAAAACTGTTTTTT. It translates to CASSQGSGTVNEKLFF.

To note about this clone: Other nucleotide sequences in the sample specify the same CDR3. The chain's CDR3 is CASSLGLAGGETQYF. The CDR3 DNA sequence: TGTGCCAGCAGCCTCGGACTAGCGGGAGGAGAGACCCAGTACTTC. V gene TRBV11-3 combines with J gene TRBJ2-5; 14 positions match TRBD2. Germline V gene lookup returns CDR1 SGHNT and CDR2 YENEEA. The CDR3 has 15 residues. V trimming: 5 bases; J trimming: 4 bases; junction bases outside the gene matches: 3.

J is TRBJ2-3 and V is TRBV10-1; 7 bases match TRBD2. J gave up 5 bases and V 8 bases, and 13 bases lay outside the gene matches. The CDR3 sequence is 15 residues long. Germline V gene sequence: CDR1 WNHNN, CDR2 SYGVQD (reference sequence). In DNA, the CDR3 is TGCGCCAGCGCTTTACCAGCTAGCGGAAAAGATACGCAGTATTTT. Residues: CASALPASGKDTQYF.

This clone was recorded a few times. The chain has TRBV6-6 and TRBJ1-1; no firm D call. Trimming removed 3 bases at V and 5 bases at J, with 7 bases between. This CDR3 is built from 12 residues. Germline V CDR1 and CDR2: MNHNY, SVGAGI (reference sequence). CDR3 protein: CASSYTGTEAFF. Here the CDR3 DNA reads TGTGCCAGCAGTTATACTGGTACTGAAGCTTTCTTT.

The chain is built from TRBV18 and TRBJ1-2, with unresolved D. Trimming left V 0 bases short and J 3 bases short, with 11 bases between. In germline, CDR1 is KGHSH, CDR2 LQKENI. The CDR3 has 15 amino acids. The CDR3 DNA sequence: TGTGCCAGCTCACCACCGTCGTCAGACTACTATGGCTACACCTTC. Residues: CASSPPSSDYYGYTF.

In this sample, this clone turned up once. The V call is TRBV4-1, the J call TRBJ2-1, with TRBD2 matching 12 bases. CDR1 and CDR2 (germline): MGHRA, YSYEKL. The CDR3 is 17 residues long. After removal of 4 bases from V and 8 bases from J, the junction contained 12 bases not matched to a gene. CDR3 DNA sequence: TGCGCCAGCAGCCGGTTCGGGCTAGCGGGAGGGCGAGATGAGCAGTTCTTC. It specifies CASSRFGLAGGRDEQFF.

The chain recombines TRBV7-6 with TRBJ2-2; possibly TRBD2 for D (6 bases). The germline CDR1 and CDR2 sequences are SGHVS and FNYEAQ. Trimming left V 0 bases short and J 1 base short, with 9 bases between. This CDR3 is built from 16 residues. CDR3 in amino acids: CASSLASSGNTGELFF. CDR3 bases: TGTGCCAGCAGCTTAGCCAGTAGCGGGAACACCGGGGAGCTGTTTTTT. The full variable domain, with the rest looked up from reference TRBV7-6 and TRBJ2-2, is GAGVSQSPRYKVTKRGQDVALRCDPISGHVSLYWYRQALGQGPEFLTYFNYEAQQDKSGLPNDRFSAERPEGSISTLTIQRTEQRDSAMYRCASSLASSGNTGELFFGEGSRLTVL.

The chain carries TRBV6-5 and TRBJ2-7; a possible D gene is TRBD1 (6 bases). In germline, CDR1 is MNHEY, CDR2 SVGAGI. V was clipped by 5 bases and J by 3 bases, with 14 bases between them. The CDR3 sequence is 14 residues long. In DNA, the CDR3 is TGTGCCAGCAGTATCCGGGACATTAACTACGAGCAGTACTTC. The encoded protein is CASSIRDINYEQYF.

This clone appeared a single time. The CDR3 loop reads CATSIRRGGTNEKLFF. CDR3 bases: TGTGCCACCAGCATCCGGCGGGGGGGAACTAATGAAAAACTGTTTTTT. This rearrangement joins TRBV15 to TRBJ1-4; D is perhaps TRBD1 (5 bases). CDR3 length equals 16 residues. CDR1 is LNHNV, CDR2 YYDKDF, per germline (reference sequence). Trimming took 4 bases from V and 1 from J, leaving 13 bases between them.

The chain links TRBV6-5 to TRBJ2-5; 8 bases align to TRBD1. Germline V gene lookup returns CDR1 MNHEY and CDR2 SVGAGI. V was clipped by 4 bases and J by 5 bases; unmatched bases: 6. The length of the CDR3 is 14 residues. The CDR3, as DNA: TGTGCCAGCAGTTTGACAGGGGTAGGGGAGACCCAGTACTTC. As protein: CASSLTGVGETQYF.